Below, one TCR beta chain is given with its context. Its antigen is not identified. V was clipped by 6 bases and J by 1 base; unmatched bases: 12. CDR3 length equals 19 residues. From germline, CDR1 is MDHEN and CDR2 SYDVKM. Using its own MiXCR run on the 5' RACE reads, TCRdb lists one record per CDR3 protein. Found here are approximately 530,000 distinct CDR3 sequences, about 20% of them singletons; the top ten hold about 0.48%. This record comes from a study of identical twins. General study points: Fewer insertions characterized abundant cord blood beta clonotypes, whereas memory repertoires showed none. Twin-shared out-of-frame alpha sequences showed excess low generation probability.

The data also belong to a second study, concerning yellow fever vaccine responses in identical twins.

The chain carries TRBV28 and TRBJ2-6; 10 bases are shared with TRBD1. This clonotype was sampled from a woman aged 18-29 years in good health. The sample was CD4+ T cells sorted from blood. The CDR3 region has the DNA TGTGCCAGCAGCCAATATCAGACAGGGGGCTGGTCTGGGGCCAACGTCCTGACTTTC. Translated: CASSQYQTGGWSGANVLTF.